Each of the 5 T cell receptor beta chains below was sequenced from the same sample in a study of blood T cell repertoires in COVID-19. Measured with immunoSEQ multiplex PCR; TCRdb has only the in-frame clones, and not every one. Of approximately 260,000 clones detected, around nine tenths appear once; the ten largest clones hold 2.1%. The sample taken for sequencing was peripheral blood. These receptors were collected from a woman between 40 and 55 years old who had recovered from COVID-19.

The chain employs TRBV9 and TRBJ2-3; D perhaps matches TRBD2 (5 bases). There are 14 residues in the CDR3. Germline lookup yields CDR1 SGDLS and CDR2 YYNGEE. The V and J ends lost 4 bases and 1 base respectively, with 10 bases between them. In DNA form, the CDR3 reads TGTGCCAGCAGCCCCGTGCGGGGCACAGATACGCAGTATTTT. This gives the protein CASSPVRGTDTQYF.

The CDR3 DNA reads as TGTGCCAGCAGCACGGGACTAGCGGGAGTCAACTCCTACGAGCAGTACTTC. Protein sequence: CASSTGLAGVNSYEQYF. This rearrangement joins TRBV28 to TRBJ2-7; 14 bases agree with TRBD2. The CDR3 spans 17 residues. V was pared by 6 bases and J by 0 bases, with 7 bases of the junction left unmatched. CDR1 MDHEN and CDR2 SYDVKM come from the germline V gene.

The V call is TRBV24-1, the J call TRBJ2-5; D may be TRBD1 (5 bases). The CDR3 loop spans 14 amino acids. V lost 4 bases, J lost 3 bases, and 11 bases lay in between. The germline V gene encodes CDR1 KGHDR and CDR2 SFDVKD. As DNA, the CDR3 is TGTGCCACCAGTGACCGCAGGGTGAAAGAGACCCAGTACTTC. Its protein product is CATSDRRVKETQYF.

This clone appeared a single time. The CDR3 DNA sequence: TGTGCCAGCAGCTCTCAGAGGGGGGAGCAGTACTTC. This encodes CASSSQRGEQYF. The chain combines TRBV9 with TRBJ2-7; TRBD1 is a possible D gene (6 bases). With 4 bases removed from V and 7 bases from J, the gap between germline ends came to 12 bases. CDR3 length equals 12 residues. Germline CDR1 and CDR2: SGDLS and YYNGEE. Complete variable domain (other parts from reference TRBV9 and TRBJ2-7): DSGVTQTPKHLITATGQRVTLRCSPRSGDLSVYWYQQSLDQGLQFLIQYYNGEERAKGNILERFSAQQFPDLHSELNLSSLELGDSALYFCASSSQRGEQYFGPGTRLTVT.

The chain couples TRBV4-1 to TRBJ2-1; 8 nucleotides line up with TRBD1. V was pared by 2 bases and J by 7 bases, with 4 bases of the junction left unmatched. There are 14 residues in the CDR3. Germline CDR1 MGHRA, CDR2 YSYEKL. The CDR3 sequence: CASSQQQGENEQFF. The CDR3 DNA sequence: TGCGCCAGCAGCCAACAACAGGGGGAAAATGAGCAGTTCTTC.